These 10 T cell receptor beta chains were sequenced from one sample in a study of blood T cells in healthy people across ages. Primers used in a second PCR of roughly 7 to 11 cycles were a sample-barcoded 5' primer and a J-beta primer mix. TCRdb used MiXCR to reprocess the 5' RACE reads, holding one entry per CDR3 protein. Of approximately 760,000 distinct CDR3 sequences in the sample, around a quarter are singletons; the top ten hold more than 7.5%. These data also formed part of another study, on T cells of mothers and their children.

The sequenced material came from blood. The origin of the receptors is a boy younger than 18 in good health.

The chain employs TRBV7-2 and TRBJ2-2; TRBD2 aligns across 9 bases. Trimming at V came to 2 bases and at J to 4 bases, leaving 5 bases not matched to a gene. Germline CDR1 and CDR2: SGHTA and FQGNSA. The CDR3 covers 16 residues. The CDR3 DNA follows: TGTGCCAGCAGCTTAAGGCGGGAGGGCGTCACCGGGGAGCTGTTTTTT. Translation gives CASSLRREGVTGELFF.

This clonotype showed up many times. This chain links TRBV12-3 or TRBV12-4 with TRBJ2-5; the D gene is possibly TRBD1 (6 bases). Gene TRBJ2-1 matches the end of the DNA better, so the J call may be wrong. This CDR3 has 13 amino acids. The CDR3, as DNA: TGTGCCAGCAGTTTAGGGGGGCGGAATGAGCAGTTCTTC. Amino acid sequence: CASSLGGRNEQFF.

The table lists this clonotype with a few counts. The chain links TRBV4-1 to TRBJ2-7, with 9 bases aligning to TRBD1. V was pared by 2 bases and J by 2 bases, with 7 bases of the junction left unmatched. This CDR3 contains 16 residues. Germline V CDR1 and CDR2: MGHRA, YSYEKL. CDR3 DNA sequence: TGCGCCAGCAGCCAAATGTTACAGGGGGCTGCCTACGAGCAGTACTTC. The encoded protein is CASSQMLQGAAYEQYF.

A few counts support this clonotype. J is TRBJ2-7 and V is TRBV7-2; perhaps TRBD2 as D (6 bases). V lost 1 base to trimming and J lost 4 bases, with 17 bases between them. Germline values: CDR1 SGHTA, CDR2 FQGNSA. This CDR3 is built from 16 residues. The CDR3: CASSLEYTSGGYEQYF. The CDR3 DNA follows: TGTGCCAGCAGCTTAGAGTATACTAGTGGGGGGTACGAGCAGTACTTC.

The CDR3 nucleotides read TGTGCCAGCTCACCAATTGAGGGGGCGCGGACTGAAGCTTTCTTT. Translation gives CASSPIEGARTEAFF. The chain is built from TRBV18 and TRBJ1-1; 7 nucleotides match TRBD1. The CDR3 runs to 15 residues. CDR1 and CDR2 from the germline V gene are KGHSH and LQKENI. With 2 bases clipped from V and 5 bases from J, the junction kept 8 bases outside the gene matches.

There are a few counts of this clonotype. This rearrangement joins TRBV7-3 to TRBJ2-1, with 9 bases lining up with TRBD1. Germline V lookup: CDR1 SGHTA, CDR2 FQGTGA. CDR3 length: 16 residues. The trim removed 5 bases at V and 6 bases at J, leaving 11 bases unmatched. The CDR3 spells CASSTEPGQGSNEQFF. CDR3 in DNA: TGTGCCAGCAGCACCGAACCGGGACAGGGTTCCAATGAGCAGTTCTTC. The variable domain in full, with the rest retrieved from reference TRBV7-3 and TRBJ2-1, is GAGVSQTPSNKVTEKGKYVELRCDPISGHTALYWYRQSLGQGPEFLIYFQGTGAADDSGLPNDRFFAVRPEGSVSTLKIQRTERGDSAVYLCASSTEPGQGSNEQFFGPGTRLTVL.

The chain uses TRBV24-1 and TRBJ1-1; 7 bases align to TRBD1. The CDR3 has 14 residues. Germline-derived CDR1 and CDR2 are KGHDR and SFDVKD. V shed 9 bases, J shed 1 base, and the junction held 7 bases outside the gene matches. CDR3 sequence (DNA): TGTGCCACCGCACTAGGGGGCGGGAACACTGAAGCTTTCTTT. It encodes CATALGGGNTEAFF.

The V gene is TRBV11-2, the J gene TRBJ2-5, with TRBD2 matching over 10 bases. The better agreement between TRBJ2-7 and the DNA end casts doubt on the J call. This CDR3 has 16 residues. The germline CDR1 and CDR2 sequences are SGHAT and FQNNGV. The CDR3 bases are TGTGCCAGCAGCACCATTAAAGCGGGAGGGCCCTACGAGCAGTACTTC. Encoded protein: CASSTIKAGGPYEQYF.

In its sample, this clonotype was seen a few times. One junction end disagrees with the germline gene, perhaps due to a read error. The chain employs TRBV7-7 and TRBJ2-5; TRBD1 is a possible D gene (5 bases). Germline V lookup: CDR1 SSHAT, CDR2 FNYEAQ (reference sequence). This CDR3 is 15 amino acids long. As DNA, the CDR3 is TGTGCTAGCAGCTTAGTTGGGGCAGGGCAAGAGACCCAGTACTTC. This encodes CASSLVGAGQETQYF.

The CDR3 is CASGYTGFTEAFF. The CDR3 DNA is TGTGCCAGCGGCTATACAGGGTTCACTGAAGCTTTCTTT. The chain is built from TRBV7-9 and TRBJ1-1; a weak D match, TRBD1 (6 bases). V was shortened by 8 bases and J by 4 bases, with 14 bases between the two germline ends. The CDR3 extends over 13 amino acids. Germline V gene sequence: CDR1 SEHNR, CDR2 FQNEAQ (reference sequence).